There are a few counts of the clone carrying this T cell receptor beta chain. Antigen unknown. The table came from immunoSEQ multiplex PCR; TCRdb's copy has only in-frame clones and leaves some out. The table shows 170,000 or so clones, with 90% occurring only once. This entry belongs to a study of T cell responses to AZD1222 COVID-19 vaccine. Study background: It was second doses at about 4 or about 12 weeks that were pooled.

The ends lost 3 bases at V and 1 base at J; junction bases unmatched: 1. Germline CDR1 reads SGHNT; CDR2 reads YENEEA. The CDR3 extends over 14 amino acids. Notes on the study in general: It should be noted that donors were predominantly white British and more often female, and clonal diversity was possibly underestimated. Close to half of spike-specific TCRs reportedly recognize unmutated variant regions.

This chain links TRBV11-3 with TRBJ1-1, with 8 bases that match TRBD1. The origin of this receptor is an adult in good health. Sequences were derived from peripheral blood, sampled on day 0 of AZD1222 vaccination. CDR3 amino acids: CASSFGQGNTEAFF. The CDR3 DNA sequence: TGTGCCAGCAGCTTCGGACAGGGGAACACTGAAGCTTTCTTT.